This T cell receptor (beta chain) came from a study of regulatory T cells in long-lasting Graves disease. Overall study findings and caveats: Reduced TCR diversity was observed in persistent Graves' patients versus newly diagnosed patients. Patients with persistent disease showed a bias toward TRBV28, TRBJ1-2 and TRBJ2-5. Fewer public clonotypes were shared by new patients (966) than by persistent patients (fewer than 3,000).

Building the TCR beta libraries relied on iRepertoire HTBI primers, and CDR3 regions underwent Arm-PCR. A single record per CDR3 protein comes from TCRdb applying MiXCR to the multiplex PCR reads. The repertoire holds fewer than 650,000 distinct CDR3 sequences, with about 15% as singletons. The germline gives CDR1 MNHEY, CDR2 SVGEGT. This CDR3 contains 14 residues. Concerning this clonotype itself: Antigen specificity is unknown. Germline is not matched at one junction end, which may reflect a read error.

Regarding time point: newly diagnosed GD, antithyroid drugs for less than 3 months. From RNA extracted from PBMCs, the TCR library was made. This sample was shared with a second study, whose subject was T cells in Graves' hyperthyroidism and ophthalmopathy. That work states: Before onset, ophthalmopathy was predicted by the model a median around 6.2 months earlier.

The sequencing here drew on peripheral blood mononuclear cells (PBMCs), taken at new diagnosis, from a patient treated with antithyroid drugs. This clonotype was sampled from a woman in her twenties or thirties with Graves disease. This rearrangement joins TRBV6-2 or TRBV6-3 to TRBJ2-2, with 8 bases that match TRBD2. Written as DNA, the CDR3 is TGTGCCAGCACCCGAGCGGGGGATGGAGGGGAGCTGCTTTTT. It yields the protein CASTRAGDGGELLF.